Listed below are T cell receptor beta chains from one sample, sequenced in a study of breast tumors, draining lymph nodes, adjacent tissues. Using its own MiXCR run on the multiplex PCR reads, TCRdb lists one record per CDR3 protein. The sample lists around 140,000 distinct CDR3 sequences, 20% to 25% occurring once. Sequencing was carried out using axillary lymph node tissue. Receptors were obtained from a female donor with breast cancer. Some clones in this sample may be carry-over from other donors' samples. The CDR3 runs from the conserved cysteine through the conserved F or W. The D gene is left open where the match is weak. A clone size is listed for some rows: how often the clone was seen (once, few, many), or a class if it is expanded.

clone size,V gene,J gene,D gene,CDR3 protein,CDR3 DNA
many,TRBV20-1,TRBJ2-5,NA,CSARDGLLLETQYF,TGCAGTGCTAGAGATGGTCTGTTACTCGAGACCCAGTACTTC
many,TRBV19,TRBJ2-5,NA,CASTQSGQETQYF,TGTGCCAGTACCCAGAGCGGCCAAGAGACCCAGTACTTC
many,TRBV7-2,TRBJ2-1,TRBD2,CASSLRPGGSSYNEQFF,TGTGCCAGCAGCCTACGCCCCGGGGGGAGCTCCTACAATGAGCAGTTCTTC
NA,TRBV7-2,TRBJ2-2,TRBD2,CASSSRVGGAGELFF,TGTGCCAGCAGCTCCAGGGTGGGAGGGGCCGGGGAGCTGTTTTTT
NA,TRBV29-1,TRBJ2-5,NA,CTGARQETQYF,TGCACCGGAGCGCGCCAAGAGACCCAGTACTTC
many,TRBV27,TRBJ2-6,NA,CASSPRQVSSGANVLTF,TGTGCCAGCAGTCCCCGTCAGGTCAGCTCTGGGGCCAACGTCCTGACTTTC
NA,TRBV30,TRBJ2-7,NA,CAWCVTGFYEQYF,TGTGCCTGGTGTGTCACCGGGTTCTACGAGCAGTACTTC
many,TRBV7-9,TRBJ2-5,NA,CASSLAGGLGKETQYF,TGTGCCAGCAGCTTAGCGGGGGGACTGGGGAAAGAGACCCAGTACTTC
NA,TRBV3-1,TRBJ2-4,TRBD1,CASSQQPGTGWNIQYF,TGTGCCAGCAGCCAGCAACCCGGGACAGGGTGGAACATTCAGTACTTC
many,TRBV11-2,TRBJ1-3,TRBD1,CASSLGQLNTIYF,TGTGCCAGCAGCCTGGGACAGCTAAACACCATATATTTT
many,TRBV7-9,TRBJ2-7,NA,CASSLANEQYF,TGTGCCAGCAGCTTAGCCAACGAGCAGTACTTC
few,TRBV5-1,TRBJ2-5,NA,CASSRDREGTQYF,TGCGCCAGCAGCCGGGACCGAGAGGGGACCCAGTACTTC
many,TRBV20-1,TRBJ2-7,TRBD2,CSARESGRAPEQYF,TGCAGTGCTAGGGAAAGCGGGAGGGCCCCCGAGCAGTACTTC
NA,TRBV30,TRBJ2-2,NA,CAWRDIRVPGELFF,TGTGCCTGGAGAGACATCAGGGTTCCCGGGGAGCTGTTTTTT
many,TRBV5-6,TRBJ1-5,NA,CASSWGGGRNQPQHF,TGTGCCAGCAGCTGGGGCGGAGGGCGCAATCAGCCCCAGCATTTT
many,TRBV9,TRBJ2-3,NA,CASSDGSTDTQYF,TGTGCCAGCAGCGACGGTAGCACAGATACGCAGTATTTT
many,TRBV5-8,TRBJ1-2,NA,CASSSDRRTAGPYGYTF,TGTGCCAGCAGCTCCGACCGACGGACCGCGGGGCCCTATGGCTACACCTTC
many,TRBV7-3,TRBJ2-3,NA,CASSLTRADTQYF,TGTGCCAGCAGCTTAACCCGCGCAGATACGCAGTATTTT
NA,TRBV5-4,TRBJ2-3,TRBD2,CASSSGVGLAATDTQYF,TGTGCCAGCAGCTCGGGGGTAGGACTAGCGGCAACAGATACGCAGTATTTT
many,TRBV11-3,TRBJ1-3,NA,CASSFSPTVSGNTIYF,TGTGCCAGCAGCTTTTCCCCTACGGTCTCTGGAAACACCATATATTTT
few,TRBV3-1,TRBJ2-2,TRBD2,CASMTSGRADTGELFF,TGTGCCAGCATGACTAGCGGGAGGGCTGACACCGGGGAGCTGTTTTTT
many,TRBV7-9,TRBJ2-1,TRBD2,CASRKGLAFYNEQFF,TGTGCCAGCAGAAAGGGACTAGCGTTTTACAATGAGCAGTTCTTC
NA,TRBV28,TRBJ1-3,NA,CASRTPGRTGNTIYF,TGTGCCAGCAGGACCCCAGGGAGAACTGGAAACACCATATATTTT